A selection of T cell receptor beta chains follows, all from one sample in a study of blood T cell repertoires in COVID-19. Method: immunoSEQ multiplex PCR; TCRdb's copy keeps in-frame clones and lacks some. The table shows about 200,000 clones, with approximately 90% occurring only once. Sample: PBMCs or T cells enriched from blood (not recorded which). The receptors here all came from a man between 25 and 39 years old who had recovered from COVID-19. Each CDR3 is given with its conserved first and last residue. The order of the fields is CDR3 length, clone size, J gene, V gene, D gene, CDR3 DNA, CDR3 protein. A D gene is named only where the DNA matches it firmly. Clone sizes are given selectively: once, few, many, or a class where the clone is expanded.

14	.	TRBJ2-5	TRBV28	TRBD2	TGTGCCGGCAGCAGTAGCGGGAGAGAAGAGACCCAGTACTTC	CAGSSSGREETQYF
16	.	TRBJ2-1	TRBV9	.	TGTGCCAGCAGCGTTTCAGGGGATGGCATCTACAATGAGCAGTTCTTC	CASSVSGDGIYNEQFF
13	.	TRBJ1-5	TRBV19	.	TGTGCCAGTAGTTACAGTAGCAATCAGCCCCAGCATTTT	CASSYSSNQPQHF
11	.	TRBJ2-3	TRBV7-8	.	TGTGCCAGCCGCCAGGAGGGTACGCAGTATTTT	CASRQEGTQYF
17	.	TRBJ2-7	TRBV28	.	TGTGCCAGCAGTTTATTGGGGTGGCGGAGGGAAACCTACGAGCAGTACTTC	CASSLLGWRRETYEQYF
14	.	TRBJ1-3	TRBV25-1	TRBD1	TGTGCCAGCAGTGAGACAGGGTCTGGAAACACCATATATTTT	CASSETGSGNTIYF
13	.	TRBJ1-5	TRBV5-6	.	TGTGCCAGCAGCTTGGGAGGCAGCCAGCCCCAGCATTTT	CASSLGGSQPQHF
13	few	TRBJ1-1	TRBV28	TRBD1	TGTGCCAGCAGTTTTAACAGGGGGTCTGAAGCTTTCTTT	CASSFNRGSEAFF
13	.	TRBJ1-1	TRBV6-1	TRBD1	TGTGCCAGCAGTGAACGGGGACAGGGGAGGGCTTTCTTT	CASSERGQGRAFF
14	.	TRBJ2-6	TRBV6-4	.	TGTGCCAGCGGGCAAAGCTCTGGGGCCAACGTCCTGACTTTC	CASGQSSGANVLTF
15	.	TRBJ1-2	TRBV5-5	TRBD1	TGTGCCAGCAGCCCGTGGGACAGGGCTGGGTATGGCTACACCTTC	CASSPWDRAGYGYTF
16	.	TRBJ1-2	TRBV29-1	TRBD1	TGCAGCGTTGACCCAACGACAGGGGAGTTTGGTTATGGCTACACCTTC	CSVDPTTGEFGYGYTF
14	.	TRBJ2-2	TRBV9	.	TGTGCCAGCAGCGTTTCTGGCACCACCGGGGAGCTGTTTTTT	CASSVSGTTGELFF
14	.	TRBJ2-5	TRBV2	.	TGTGCCAGCAGTGAAGACTCTATTCAAGAGACCCAGTACTTC	CASSEDSIQETQYF
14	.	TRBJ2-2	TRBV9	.	TGTGCCAGCAGCGTAGACAGGGAAGACGGGGAGCTGTTTTTT	CASSVDREDGELFF
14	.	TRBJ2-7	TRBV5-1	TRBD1	TGCGCCAGCAGAACCGGGACAGGGAGTGCCGAGCAGTACTTC	CASRTGTGSAEQYF
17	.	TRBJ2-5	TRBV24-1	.	TGTGCCACCAGTGATAGGGGCAAGAAAACCCACCTGGAGACCCAGTACTTC	CATSDRGKKTHLETQYF
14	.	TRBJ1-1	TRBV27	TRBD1	TGTGCCAACCGGGACAGGCCTTTGGCCACTGAAGCTTTCTTT	CANRDRPLATEAFF
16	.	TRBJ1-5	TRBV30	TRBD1	TGTGCCTGGAGCGATAAAACAGGGGGCAGGAATCAGCCCCAGCATTTT	CAWSDKTGGRNQPQHF
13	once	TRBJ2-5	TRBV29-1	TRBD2	TGCAGCGTCGACTCTAGCGGACAAGAGACCCAGTACTTC	CSVDSSGQETQYF
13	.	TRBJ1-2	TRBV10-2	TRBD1	TGCGCCAGCAGCCAAACAGGGGACTATGGCTACACCTTC	CASSQTGDYGYTF
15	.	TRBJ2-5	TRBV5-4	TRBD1	TGTGCCAGCAGCGTCGACAGGGAATTCCAAGAGACCCAGTACTTC	CASSVDREFQETQYF
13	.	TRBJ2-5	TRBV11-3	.	TGTGCCAGCAGCTTAGCAGGGGCGGCGACCCAGTACTTC	CASSLAGAATQYF
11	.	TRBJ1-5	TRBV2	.	TGTGCCAGCAGGGACAGTCAGCCCCAGCATTTT	CASRDSQPQHF
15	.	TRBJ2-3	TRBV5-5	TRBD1	TGTGCCAGCAGCTCCGTCCCGGGACAGGGATGGACGCAGTATTTT	CASSSVPGQGWTQYF
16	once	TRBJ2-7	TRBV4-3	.	TGCGCCAGCAGCCAAGTAAAGGGGGGGCTCTCCTACGAGCAGTACTTC	CASSQVKGGLSYEQYF
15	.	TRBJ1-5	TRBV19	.	TGTGCCAGTAGTTTGGGGGGAGGAGGCAATCAGCCCCAGCATTTT	CASSLGGGGNQPQHF
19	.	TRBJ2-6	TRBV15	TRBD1	TGTGCCACCAGCAGAGATTGGGCAGGGGGCGGATCTGGGGCCAACGTCCTGACTTTC	CATSRDWAGGGSGANVLTF
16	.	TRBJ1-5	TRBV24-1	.	TGTGCCACCAGTGATTGGGGGGGGACGATGGGCCAGCCCCAGCATTTT	CATSDWGGTMGQPQHF
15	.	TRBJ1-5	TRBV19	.	TGTGCCAGTAAAGACAGGTCATATAGCAATCAGCCCCAGCATTTT	CASKDRSYSNQPQHF